The 25 T cell receptor beta chains below come from one sample, sequenced in a study of regulatory T cells in long-lasting Graves disease. Time point described: newly diagnosed GD, antithyroid drugs for less than 3 months. The TCR library was made from RNA extracted from PBMCs. Researchers made TCR beta libraries by using iRepertoire HTBI primers and running Arm-PCR on CDR3 regions. In TCRdb, the multiplex PCR reads were re-called with MiXCR into one record per CDR3 protein. The table has around 500,000 distinct CDR3 sequences, around an eighth seen once. The data also belong to a second study, concerning T cells in Graves' hyperthyroidism and ophthalmopathy.

Sequenced here: peripheral blood mononuclear cells (PBMCs), sampled at new diagnosis, from a patient treated with antithyroid drugs. All receptors come from a man aged 30 to 45 with Graves disease.

This clonotype was seen many times. V and J are TRBV2 and TRBJ2-7; a weak D match, TRBD2 (5 bases). Trimming removed 1 base at V and 9 bases at J, with 19 bases between. Germline CDR1 is SNHLY and CDR2 is FYNNEI. The CDR3 is 15 residues long. CDR3 loop: CASSEVLTGRVRQYF. CDR3 nucleotides: TGTGCCAGCAGTGAAGTTCTAACGGGGAGAGTACGGCAGTACTTC.

Here the CDR3 reads CASSEGGTGVNSPLHF. CDR3 sequence (DNA): TGTGCCAGCAGTGAAGGCGGGACAGGGGTTAATTCACCCCTCCACTTT. The V call is TRBV6-1, the J call TRBJ1-6, with 10 bases identical to TRBD1. Trimming took 1 base from V and 6 from J; bases not matched to a gene: 3. This CDR3 region has 16 residues. CDR1 MNHNS and CDR2 SASEGT come from the germline V gene.

This clonotype has ten or more counts. Here the CDR3 reads CASSYGQANQPQHF. The CDR3, as DNA: TGTGCCAGCAGTTACGGGCAGGCGAATCAGCCCCAGCATTTT. The V call is TRBV6-9, the J call TRBJ1-5; D not resolved. V dropped 3 bases and J dropped 4 bases, with 10 bases sitting between them. Germline V gene sequence: CDR1 MNHGY, CDR2 SVAAGI. The CDR3 covers 14 residues.

To note about this clonotype: A far larger clone is one nucleotide away, so this likely arose from a read error. This chain joins TRBV7-2 and TRBJ2-7; no clear D gene. The V and J ends lost 5 bases and 2 bases respectively, with 22 bases between them. The CDR3 is made up of 17 amino acids. Per the germline V gene, CDR1 is SGHTA and CDR2 is FQGNSA. Here the CDR3 reads CASSEFGHPVWPYEQYF. DNA for the CDR3: TGTGCCAGCAGCGAGTTCGGCCACCCCGTCTGGCCCTACGAGCAGTACTTC.

This clonotype was counted only a few times. The chain combines TRBV6-2 or TRBV6-3 with TRBJ2-5; no reliable D call. Between the trimmed V and J ends, which lost 7 bases and 5 bases, there was a span of 11 bases. Germline CDR1 reads MNHEY; CDR2 reads SVGEGT. There are 12 residues in the CDR3. The CDR3 bases are TGTGCCAGCACCCCCCTGAGGGAGACCCAGTACTTC. It specifies CASTPLRETQYF.

In this sample, this clonotype turned up a few times. CDR3 in amino acids: CASVTGMNTEAFF. In nucleotides, the CDR3 is TGTGCCAGCGTCACAGGAATGAACACTGAAGCTTTCTTT. V is TRBV5-6 and J is TRBJ1-1, with a possible D match to TRBD1 (5 bases). CDR1 is SGHDT, CDR2 YYEEEE, per germline. V was pared by 7 bases and J by 0 bases, with 10 bases between. CDR3 length: 13 amino acids.

This clonotype has at least ten counts. The chain has TRBV6-1 and TRBJ1-5; TRBD1 is a possible D gene (6 bases). The CDR3 is made up of 14 amino acids. Germline CDR1 is MNHNS and CDR2 is SASEGT. Trimming stripped 6 bases from V and 7 bases from J, with 16 bases between. The CDR3 spells CASSGAGVLQPQHF. The CDR3 DNA reads TGTGCCAGCAGCGGAGCAGGGGTGTTGCAGCCCCAGCATTTT.

Of note for this clonotype: This clone may be a read error of a much larger clone one base away. The V call is TRBV6-5, the J call TRBJ1-5, with a possible D match to TRBD1 (5 bases). The CDR3 runs to 15 residues. The V end was cut by 1 base, the J end by 5 bases, with 12 bases between. Germline CDR1 reads MNHEY; CDR2 reads SVGAGI. The DNA for the CDR3 is TGTGCCAGCAGTTACTTCCGGGGCCGCGATCAGCCCCAGCATTTT. This translates into CASSYFRGRDQPQHF.

This chain links TRBV6-1 with TRBJ2-7; D perhaps matches TRBD2 (6 bases). The V end was cut by 3 bases, the J end by 6 bases, with 21 bases between. This CDR3 is built from 16 residues. Per the germline V gene, CDR1 is MNHNS and CDR2 is SASEGT. Here the CDR3 reads CASSERRGTRALEQYF. CDR3 DNA sequence: TGTGCCAGCAGTGAGAGGAGGGGAACCCGCGCCCTCGAGCAGTACTTC.

This clonotype was counted ten times or more. The rearrangement links TRBV29-1 to TRBJ2-3, with no clear D. Trimming removed 2 bases from V and 5 bases from J, with 8 bases in between. From germline, CDR1 is SQVTM and CDR2 ANQGSEA. The CDR3 loop spans 12 amino acids. The CDR3 here is CSVEPEVDTQYF. The CDR3 DNA follows: TGCAGCGTTGAACCCGAGGTAGATACGCAGTATTTT.

The rearrangement uses TRBV7-9 and TRBJ2-1; weak D call: TRBD2 (6 bases). In germline, CDR1 is SEHNR, CDR2 FQNEAQ (reference sequence). This CDR3 comprises 18 residues. V was pared by 5 bases and J by 9 bases, with 29 bases between. CDR3 DNA sequence: TGTGCCAGCAGCGCTCCGGGACTGGAGGTGACCGGTAGTTTTGAGCAGTTCTTC. Protein product: CASSAPGLEVTGSFEQFF. Looking up the rest from reference TRBV7-9 and TRBJ2-1 gives the full variable domain: DTGVSQNPRHKITKRGQNVTFRCDPISEHNRLYWYRQTLGQGPEFLTYFQNEAQLEKSRLLSDRFSAERPKGSFSTLEIQRTEQGDSAMYLCASSAPGLEVTGSFEQFFGPGTRLTVL.

This clonotype was found many times. The rearrangement links TRBV2 to TRBJ1-4; 7 bases fit TRBD1. Looked up from germline, CDR1 is SNHLY and CDR2 is FYNNEI. Trimming cost V 3 bases and J 8 bases; bases outside gene matches: 6. The CDR3 contains 14 residues. DNA of the CDR3: TGTGCCAGCAGTGATACAGGGGAGGAGGAAAAACTGTTTTTT. It yields the protein CASSDTGEEEKLFF.

The genes are TRBV20-1 and TRBJ2-3; 8 bases fit TRBD2. The CDR3 is 16 amino acids. Per the germline V gene, CDR1 is DFQATT and CDR2 is SNEGSKA (reference sequence). J lost 1 base, V lost 5 bases, and 11 bases had no gene match. In nucleotides, the CDR3 is TGCAGTGCTGGCAGAGAGTCCGGGAGGGGCACAGATACGCAGTATTTT. It yields the protein CSAGRESGRGTDTQYF.

This clonotype was found many times. This chain connects TRBV27 to TRBJ1-2; 9 bases are shared with TRBD1. This CDR3 has 13 amino acids. Losses at the gene ends were 4 bases for V and 4 bases for J; bases not matched to a gene: 1. CDR1 and CDR2 from the germline V gene are MNHEY and SMNVEV (reference sequence). In nucleotides, the CDR3 is TGTGCCAGCAGTTCACAGGGGGCCTATGGCTACACCTTC. Encoded protein: CASSSQGAYGYTF.

The gene calls are TRBV28 and TRBJ1-2; D is undetermined. This CDR3 spans 14 amino acids. From germline, CDR1 is MDHEN and CDR2 SYDVKM. Trimming cost V 4 bases and J 8 bases, with 17 bases left between them. The CDR3 reads CASSSQKVLLGYTF. In DNA form, the CDR3 reads TGTGCCAGCAGTTCACAGAAGGTTCTGCTGGGCTACACCTTC.

V usage is TRBV7-9 and J usage is TRBJ2-1, with 12 bases aligning to TRBD2. J lost 7 bases, V lost 6 bases, and 7 bases had no gene match. Germline-derived CDR1 and CDR2 are SEHNR and FQNEAQ (reference sequence). This CDR3 spans 15 amino acids. CDR3 DNA: TGTGCCAGCAGTTGGGCTAGCGGGAGGGGTAATGAGCAGTTCTTC. This translates into CASSWASGRGNEQFF. Using reference TRBV7-9 and TRBJ2-1 for the parts outside the CDR3, the full variable domain is DTGVSQNPRHKITKRGQNVTFRCDPISEHNRLYWYRQTLGQGPEFLTYFQNEAQLEKSRLLSDRFSAERPKGSFSTLEIQRTEQGDSAMYLCASSWASGRGNEQFFGPGTRLTVL.

V and J are TRBV6-2 or TRBV6-3 and TRBJ2-1; D could derive from TRBD1 or TRBD2 (6 bases each). Germline-derived CDR1 and CDR2 are MNHEY and SVGEGT. The length of the CDR3 is 21 residues. The V end was cut by 2 bases, the J end by 3 bases, with 29 bases between. As DNA, the CDR3 is TGTGCCAGCAGTTACCCCAGGGGCGACTTTGTGCCGCGGGGAGACTACAATGAGCAGTTCTTC. This gives the protein CASSYPRGDFVPRGDYNEQFF.

Ten or more counts support this clonotype. The CDR3 sequence is CASTKTGVADSPLHF. CDR3 sequence (DNA): TGTGCCAGCACCAAGACGGGGGTAGCAGACTCACCCCTCCACTTT. V is TRBV11-2 and J is TRBJ1-6; D might be TRBD1 (5 bases). This CDR3 has 15 amino acids. V was pared by 7 bases and J by 10 bases, with 20 bases between. The germline V gene has CDR1 SGHAT and CDR2 FQNNGV.

This clonotype has ten or more counts. This chain joins TRBV7-2 and TRBJ2-2; D not certain. V was clipped by 5 bases and J by 0 bases, with 13 bases between them. Germline CDR1 SGHTA, CDR2 FQGNSA. The CDR3 has 16 residues. The CDR3 spells CASSPEAASNTGELFF. The CDR3 coding sequence is TGTGCCAGCAGCCCCGAGGCAGCCTCGAACACCGGGGAGCTGTTTTTT.

In regard to this clonotype: This may stem from a read error, because a much larger clone lies one nucleotide away. V is TRBV12-3 or TRBV12-4 and J is TRBJ1-1, with 7 bases that match TRBD1. The CDR3 runs to 14 residues. The V and J ends lost 7 bases and 2 bases, in that order; junction bases with no gene match: 7. In DNA, the CDR3 is TGTGCCAGCAACCAAGGGGACAGCAACACTGAAGCTTTCTTT. As protein: CASNQGDSNTEAFF.

As regards this clonotype: A much more abundant neighbour one base away suggests this may be a read error. The rearrangement joins TRBV7-2 to TRBJ2-7, with D maybe TRBD2 (5 bases). Germline V gives CDR1 SGHTA, CDR2 FQGNSA. There are 17 residues in the CDR3. This CDR3 reads CASSLFAVRTLSYGQYF. CDR3 nucleotide sequence: TGTGCCAGCAGCTTGTTCGCCGTCCGGACTCTTTCCTACGGGCAGTACTTC.

This clonotype occurred many times. The chain employs TRBV28 and TRBJ2-5; 9 nucleotides agree with TRBD1. The V gene's germline CDR1 is MDHEN and CDR2 SYDVKM. There are 18 residues in the CDR3. V dropped 1 base and J dropped 7; count of bases not matched to a gene: 16. In DNA form, the CDR3 reads TGTGCCAGCAGTTTATCCCCGGGACAGGGACCTCGCTGGGGGACCCAGTACTTC. Amino acid sequence: CASSLSPGQGPRWGTQYF.

This clonotype was recorded at least ten times. The CDR3, as DNA: TGTGCCAGCAGTGAAGGGGGGGACAGCACAGATACGCAGTATTTT. Protein: CASSEGGDSTDTQYF. The rearrangement uses TRBV2 and TRBJ2-3; weak D call: TRBD2 (6 bases). Deletions cut 1 base from V and 0 bases from J, with 8 bases between. The CDR3 has 15 residues. Germline lookup yields CDR1 SNHLY and CDR2 FYNNEI. The full variable domain, rest sourced from reference TRBV2 and TRBJ2-3, is EPEVTQTPSHQVTQMGQEVILRCVPISNHLYFYWYRQILGQKVEFLVSFYNNEISEKSEIFDDQFSVERPDGSNFTLKIRSTKLEDSAMYFCASSEGGDSTDTQYFGPGTRLTVL.

This clonotype showed up just a few times. Given a much more abundant clone one base away, this may be a read error. The V and J genes are TRBV12-3 or TRBV12-4 and TRBJ2-6; TRBD1 is a possible D gene (5 bases). The CDR3 sequence is 16 residues long. CDR3 sequence: CASSLQFFSGANALTF. CDR3 coding DNA: TGTGCCAGCAGTTTACAGTTCTTCTCTGGGGCCAACGCCCTGACTTTC.

This clonotype was seen ten or more times. The chain employs TRBV12-3 or TRBV12-4 and TRBJ2-7; D not certain. CDR3 size: 11 residues. V was shortened by 8 bases and J by 2 bases, with 7 bases between the two germline ends. The CDR3 DNA reads TGTGCCAGCCGTCAAACCTACGAGCAGTACTTC. Its translation is CASRQTYEQYF.